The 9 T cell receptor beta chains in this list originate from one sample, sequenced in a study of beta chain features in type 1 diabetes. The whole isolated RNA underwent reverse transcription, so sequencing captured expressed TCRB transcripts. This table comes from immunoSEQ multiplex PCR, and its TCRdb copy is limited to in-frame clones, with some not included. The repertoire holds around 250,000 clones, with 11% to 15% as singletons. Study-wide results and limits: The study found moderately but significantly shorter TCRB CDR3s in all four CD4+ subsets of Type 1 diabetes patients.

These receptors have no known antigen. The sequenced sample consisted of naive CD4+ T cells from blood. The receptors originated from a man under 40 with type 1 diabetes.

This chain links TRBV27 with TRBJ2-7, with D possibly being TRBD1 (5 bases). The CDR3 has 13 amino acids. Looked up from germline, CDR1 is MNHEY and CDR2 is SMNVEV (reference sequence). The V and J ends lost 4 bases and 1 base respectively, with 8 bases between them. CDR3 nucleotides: TGTGCCAGCAGTTCGGACATATCCTACGAGCAGTACTTC. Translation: CASSSDISYEQYF.

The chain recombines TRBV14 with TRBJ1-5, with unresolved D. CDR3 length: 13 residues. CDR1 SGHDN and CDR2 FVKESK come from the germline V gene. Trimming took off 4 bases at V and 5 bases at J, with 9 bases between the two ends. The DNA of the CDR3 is TGTGCCAGCAGCCCCGGACTTGATCAGCCCCAGCATTTT. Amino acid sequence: CASSPGLDQPQHF.

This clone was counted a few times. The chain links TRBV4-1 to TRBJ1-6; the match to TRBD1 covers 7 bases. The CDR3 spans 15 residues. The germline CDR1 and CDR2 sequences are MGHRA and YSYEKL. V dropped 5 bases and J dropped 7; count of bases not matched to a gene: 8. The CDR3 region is CASSYSATGNSPLHF. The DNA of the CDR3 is TGCGCCAGCAGCTACTCCGCGACAGGGAATTCACCCCTCCACTTT.

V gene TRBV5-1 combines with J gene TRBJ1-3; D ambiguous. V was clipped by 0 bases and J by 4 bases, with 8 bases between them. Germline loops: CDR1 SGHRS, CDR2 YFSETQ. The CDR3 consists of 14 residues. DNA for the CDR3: TGCGCCAGCAGCTTGGCTTCGAGCGGAAACACCATATATTTT. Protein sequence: CASSLASSGNTIYF.

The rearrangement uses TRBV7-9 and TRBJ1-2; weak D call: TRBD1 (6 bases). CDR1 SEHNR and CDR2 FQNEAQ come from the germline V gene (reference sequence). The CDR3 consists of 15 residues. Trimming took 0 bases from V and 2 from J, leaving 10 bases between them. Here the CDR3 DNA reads TGTGCCAGCAGCTTAGCGTTTGGACAGAACTATGGCTACACCTTC. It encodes CASSLAFGQNYGYTF.

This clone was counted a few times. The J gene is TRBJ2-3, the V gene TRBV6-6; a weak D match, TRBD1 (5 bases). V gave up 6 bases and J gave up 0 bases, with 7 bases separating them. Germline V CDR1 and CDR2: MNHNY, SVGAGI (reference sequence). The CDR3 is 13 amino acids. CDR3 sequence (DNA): TGTGCCAGCAGGGCAGGGAGCACAGATACGCAGTATTTT. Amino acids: CASRAGSTDTQYF.

CDR3 amino acids: CASSTGRDSGYTF. The CDR3 DNA reads TGTGCCAGTAGTACGGGCAGGGATAGTGGCTACACCTTC. The chain recombines TRBV19 with TRBJ1-2, with a possible D match to TRBD1 (5 bases). Germline values: CDR1 LNHDA, CDR2 SQIVND (reference sequence). The CDR3 covers 13 residues. V lost 4 bases, J lost 7 bases, and 13 bases lay in between.

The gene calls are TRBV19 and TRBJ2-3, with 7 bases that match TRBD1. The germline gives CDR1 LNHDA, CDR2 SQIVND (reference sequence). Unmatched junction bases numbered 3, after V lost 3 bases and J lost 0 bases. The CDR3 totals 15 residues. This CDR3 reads CASSMDRTSTDTQYF. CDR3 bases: TGTGCCAGTAGTATGGACAGGACTAGCACAGATACGCAGTATTTT.

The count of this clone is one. As DNA, the CDR3 is TGTGCCAGCAGCGGAGGGACAGTCCAAGAGACCCAGTACTTC. Encoded protein: CASSGGTVQETQYF. The chain carries TRBV11-3 and TRBJ2-5, with D perhaps matching TRBD1 (7 bases). This CDR3 is 14 amino acids long. Germline CDR1 reads SGHNT; CDR2 reads YENEEA. Deletions cut 5 bases from V and 1 base from J, with 11 bases between.